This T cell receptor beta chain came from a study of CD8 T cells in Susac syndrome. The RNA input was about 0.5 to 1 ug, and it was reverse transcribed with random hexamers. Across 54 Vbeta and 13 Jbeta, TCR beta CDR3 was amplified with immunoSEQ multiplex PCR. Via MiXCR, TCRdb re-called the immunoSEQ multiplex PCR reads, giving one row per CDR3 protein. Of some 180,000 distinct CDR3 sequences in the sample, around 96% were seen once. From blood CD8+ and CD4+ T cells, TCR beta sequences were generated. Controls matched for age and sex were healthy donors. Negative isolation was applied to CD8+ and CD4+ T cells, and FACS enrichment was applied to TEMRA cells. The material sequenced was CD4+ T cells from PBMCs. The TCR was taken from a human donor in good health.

The CDR3 reads CAWTSGGDTIYF. Here the CDR3 DNA reads TGTGCCTGGACCTCCGGGGGTGACACCATATATTTT. This sequence joins TRBV30 and TRBJ1-3; D perhaps matches TRBD1 (5 bases). V gave up 4 bases and J gave up 8 bases, with 12 bases separating them. The CDR3 consists of 12 residues. From germline, CDR1 is GTSNPN and CDR2 SVGIG (reference sequence).